This T cell receptor (beta chain) came from a study of T cells after posttransplantation cyclophosphamide. Study-level findings and limits: Recipient CMV seropositivity and CMV reactivation strongly tracked TRB clonality. Later post-transplant blood repertoires were often dominated by donor CD8+ memory clones. TRB overlap between skin or GI tissue T cells and blood was limited.

Germline V lookup: CDR1 SGHKS, CDR2 YYEKEE (reference sequence). The V end was cut by 0 bases, the J end by 3 bases, with 11 bases between. The length of the CDR3 is 15 residues. The related graft donor's blood sample was taken on the day of bone marrow donation. Details on this clone: What it recognizes is unknown.

Libraries were prepared by immunoSEQ multiplex PCR; TCRdb keeps only in-frame clonotypes and omits some of them. The table shows 66,000 or so clones, with around 93% occurring only once. The V gene is TRBV5-5, the J gene TRBJ2-3; the D gene is possibly TRBD1 (6 bases). The sequencing sample was made of PBMCs. This TCR came from a woman younger than 45 in good health and a related stem cell transplant donor. CDR3 nucleotide sequence: TGTGCCAGCAGCTTGGACAGGGTTAAAACAGATACGCAGTATTTT. Amino acid sequence: CASSLDRVKTDTQYF.